This T cell receptor beta chain was found in a study of blood T cell repertoires in COVID-19 (dated by TCRdb to about 2020). At the level of the whole study: Collaborator samples came from the United States, Italy and Spain and covered acute and convalescent phases of COVID-19. The material from the prospective study consisted of cDNA or gDNA derived from T cells, B-cell-depleted T cells, or PBMCs. Deeply sampled blood TCRbeta repertoires from subjects exposed to, actively infected with, or recovered from COVID-19 were included in the dataset. The repertoires were made available in a free public database intended to serve as a resource for research on the immune response to SARS-CoV-2. The samples were drawn from two sources: the first 160 participants of the ongoing ImmuneRACE study, and 1,000 to 1,500 subjects contributed by 6 global collaborators. The sample metadata nearly always contained a de-identified subject ID, COVID-19 status, age in years and sex. Where available, HLA class I and class II types were obtained from metadata supplied by the sample provider rather than from assay-based typing.

Enrolling through a virtual design, the prospective study's participants ranged in age from about 18 to 89 years and lived across 24 United States geographic areas. Cohort assignment in the prospective study relied on participant-reported clinical history from a screening survey and a study questionnaire. Each participant in the prospective study had whole blood, serum and a nasopharyngeal or oropharyngeal swab collected by mobile phlebotomists. Prospective study participants could optionally give additional blood draws and questionnaires over an approximately 2-month period. Prospective study blood samples were shipped either frozen or at room temperature before DNA extraction. The germline V gene (reference sequence) supplies CDR1 SEHNR and CDR2 FQNEAQ. V lost 8 bases and J lost 1 base, and the count of bases not matched to a germline gene is 0. From its cysteine to its phenylalanine, the CDR3 spans 13 amino acids. Just CDR3 DNA is preserved here, 39 bases in frame from base 1.

Points on this clone: There is no known antigen for this receptor. The record has no base qualities; no much larger clone is one base away.

TCRbeta CDR3 regions were amplified from genomic DNA by means of the immunoSEQ Assay, a bias-controlled multiplex PCR. The paper's processing steps were these. The number of nucleated cells in each sample was estimated from the amplification of reference gene primers within the assay. Sequence reads were collapsed and filtered to measure the absolute abundance of every unique TCRbeta CDR3 rearrangement. For each sample, productive Simpson clonality was calculated as the square root of Simpson's diversity index over productive rearrangements. Imported from immuneACCESS, the table was reduced by TCRdb to in-frame sequences with V and J called. These copies leave out some clones; in studies compared against another copy, an unresolved V gene accounts for under half, and the cause of the remainder is not known. The D gene and trimming were derived from the DNA, and the V and J assignments and clone size from that table. This sample gives 300,000 to 400,000 clones in total; 70% to 90% of them show up just once. The ten biggest clones cover about 4% of the sample.

On the study overall, not on this receptor specifically: The amount of clinical and demographic metadata varied by source and participant and was provided uncurated.

The sequence was collected from a woman aged 40 to 50 with acute COVID-19. The chain is encoded by TRBV7-9 joined to TRBJ2-1, and TRBD2 aligns with 9 junction nucleotides. Sequenced input: PBMCs or T cells enriched from blood (not recorded which). The CDR3 has the sequence CASGLASYNEQFF. The DNA is TGTGCCAGCGGACTAGCGTCCTACAATGAGCAGTTCTTC.